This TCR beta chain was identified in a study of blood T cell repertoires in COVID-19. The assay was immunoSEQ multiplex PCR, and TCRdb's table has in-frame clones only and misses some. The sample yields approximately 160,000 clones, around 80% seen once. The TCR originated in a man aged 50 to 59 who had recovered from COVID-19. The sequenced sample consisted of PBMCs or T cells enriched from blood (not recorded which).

This chain's CDR3 is CASSPTLGQRNTEAFF. CDR3 nucleotides: TGCGCCAGCAGCCCGACCCTTGGACAGCGGAACACTGAAGCTTTCTTT. The chain has TRBV5-1 and TRBJ1-1, with D possibly TRBD1 on 6 matching bases. The CDR3 sequence is 16 residues long. Germline V lookup: CDR1 SGHRS, CDR2 YFSETQ. Trimming left V 4 bases short and J 1 base short, with 17 bases between.